The sequence of this T cell receptor (beta chain) was determined in a study of blood T cells in healthy people across ages. Findings and caveats of the study: Strong correlation linked observed beta diversity and percent naive T cells.

With regard to this clonotype: Its antigen is still unknown.

Sample-barcoded 5' priming and a J-beta primer mix drove a second PCR of about 6 to 12 cycles. Each CDR3 protein gets one entry after TCRdb re-called the 5' RACE reads with MiXCR. Among 1.5 million to 2 million distinct CDR3 sequences listed, 28% were seen once. The sample consisted of blood. The clonotype originates from a woman aged 25 to 39 in good health.

The CDR3 DNA reads as TGTGCCAGCAGCTCGCGACTAGCGGGGGGTTTGGCAGATACGCAGTATTTT. This sequence encodes CASSSRLAGGLADTQYF. The chain combines TRBV7-3 with TRBJ2-3, with 13 nucleotides matching TRBD2. Per the germline V gene, CDR1 is SGHTA and CDR2 is FQGTGA. CDR3 length: 17 residues. V lost 4 bases, J lost 4 bases, and 8 bases stayed unmatched.